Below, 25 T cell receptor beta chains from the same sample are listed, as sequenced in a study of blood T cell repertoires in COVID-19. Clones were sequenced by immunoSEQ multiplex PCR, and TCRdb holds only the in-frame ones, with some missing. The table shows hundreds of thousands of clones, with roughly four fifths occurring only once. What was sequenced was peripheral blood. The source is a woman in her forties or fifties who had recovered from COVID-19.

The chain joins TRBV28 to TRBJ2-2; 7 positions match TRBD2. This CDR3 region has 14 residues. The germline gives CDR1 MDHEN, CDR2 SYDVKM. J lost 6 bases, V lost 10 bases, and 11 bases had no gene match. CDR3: CATLGGGPSGELFF. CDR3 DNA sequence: TGTGCCACACTCGGGGGAGGGCCGTCCGGGGAGCTGTTTTTT.

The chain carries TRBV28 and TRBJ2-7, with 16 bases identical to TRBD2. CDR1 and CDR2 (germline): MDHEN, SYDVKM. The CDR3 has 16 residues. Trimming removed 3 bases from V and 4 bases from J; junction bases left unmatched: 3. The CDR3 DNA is TGTGCCAGCAGTTTGGGACTAGCGGGAGGGGAATACGAGCAGTACTTC. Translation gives CASSLGLAGGEYEQYF.

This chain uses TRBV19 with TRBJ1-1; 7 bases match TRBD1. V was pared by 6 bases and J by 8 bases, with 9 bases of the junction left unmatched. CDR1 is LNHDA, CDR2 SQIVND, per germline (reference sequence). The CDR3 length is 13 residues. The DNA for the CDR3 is TGTGCCAGTAGGGCCAGAGGGGGCATGGAAGCTTTCTTT. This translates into CASRARGGMEAFF.

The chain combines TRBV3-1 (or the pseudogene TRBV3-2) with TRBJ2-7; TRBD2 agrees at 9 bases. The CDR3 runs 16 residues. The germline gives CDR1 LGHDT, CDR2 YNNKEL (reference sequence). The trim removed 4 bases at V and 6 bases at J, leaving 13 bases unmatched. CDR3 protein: CASSPKRGATGAEQYF. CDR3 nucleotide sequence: TGTGCCAGCAGCCCTAAGCGGGGGGCCACTGGTGCCGAGCAGTACTTC.

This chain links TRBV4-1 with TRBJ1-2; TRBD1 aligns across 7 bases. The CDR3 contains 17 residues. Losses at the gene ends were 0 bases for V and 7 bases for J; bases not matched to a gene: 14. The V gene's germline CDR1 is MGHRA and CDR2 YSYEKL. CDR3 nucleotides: TGCGCCAGCAGCCAAGATCCTAAGGGACGACAGGGCTCTGGCTACACCTTC. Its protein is CASSQDPKGRQGSGYTF.

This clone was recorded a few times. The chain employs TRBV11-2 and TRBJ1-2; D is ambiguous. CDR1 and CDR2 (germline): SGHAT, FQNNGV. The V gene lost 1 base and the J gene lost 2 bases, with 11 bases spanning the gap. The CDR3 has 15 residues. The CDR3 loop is CASSLVEGWNYGYTF. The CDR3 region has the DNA TGTGCCAGCAGCTTAGTAGAGGGTTGGAACTATGGCTACACCTTC.

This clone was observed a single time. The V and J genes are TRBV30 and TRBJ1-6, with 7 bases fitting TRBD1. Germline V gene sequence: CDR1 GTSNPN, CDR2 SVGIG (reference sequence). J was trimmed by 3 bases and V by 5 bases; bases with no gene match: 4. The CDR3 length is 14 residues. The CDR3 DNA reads TGTGCCTGGTCCGGGACAGTCTATAATTCACCCCTCCACTTT. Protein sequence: CAWSGTVYNSPLHF.

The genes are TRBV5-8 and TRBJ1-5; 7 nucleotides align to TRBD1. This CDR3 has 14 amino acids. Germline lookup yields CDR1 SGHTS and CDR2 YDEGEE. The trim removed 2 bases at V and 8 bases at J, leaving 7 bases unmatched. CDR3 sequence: CASSFTGVEEPQHF. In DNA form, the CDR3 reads TGTGCCAGCAGCTTCACAGGGGTCGAGGAGCCCCAGCATTTT.

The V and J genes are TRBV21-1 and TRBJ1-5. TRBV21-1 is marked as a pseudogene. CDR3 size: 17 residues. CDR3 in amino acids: CASSKARRSSGNQPQHF. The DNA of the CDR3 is TGTGCCAGCAGCAAAGCGCGGAGGTCGTCAGGCAATCAGCCCCAGCATTTT.

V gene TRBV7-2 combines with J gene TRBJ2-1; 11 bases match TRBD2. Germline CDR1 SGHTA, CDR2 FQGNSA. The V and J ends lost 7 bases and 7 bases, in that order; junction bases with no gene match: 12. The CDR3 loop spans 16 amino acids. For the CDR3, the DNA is TGTGCCAGCACCGAAGTAGCGGGAGGGCCACGAAATGAGCAGTTCTTC. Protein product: CASTEVAGGPRNEQFF.

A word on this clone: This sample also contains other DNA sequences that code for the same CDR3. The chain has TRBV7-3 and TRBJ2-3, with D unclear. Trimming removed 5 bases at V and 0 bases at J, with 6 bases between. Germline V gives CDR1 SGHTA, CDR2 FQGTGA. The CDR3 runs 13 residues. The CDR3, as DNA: TGTGCCAGCAGCCCTACCAGCACAGATACGCAGTATTTT. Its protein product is CASSPTSTDTQYF.

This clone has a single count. CDR3 nucleotide sequence: TGTGCCATCAGGAACCCGGGTAGGAGTTGGGAGCAGTACTTC. Amino acid sequence: CAIRNPGRSWEQYF. This rearrangement joins TRBV10-3 to TRBJ2-7, with D uncertain. Trimming cost V 6 bases and J 7 bases, with 19 bases left between them. CDR1 is ENHRY, CDR2 SYGVKD, per germline. This CDR3 region has 14 residues.

As DNA, the CDR3 is TGTGCCAGCAGCGTAGCCCCGGGACAGGGTTACGAGCAGTACTTC. Its protein product is CASSVAPGQGYEQYF. V gene TRBV9 combines with J gene TRBJ2-7, with 9 bases identical to TRBD1. Per the germline V gene, CDR1 is SGDLS and CDR2 is YYNGEE. The CDR3 extends over 15 amino acids. Germline trimming cut 0 bases from V and 4 bases from J; bases unmatched to any gene: 5.

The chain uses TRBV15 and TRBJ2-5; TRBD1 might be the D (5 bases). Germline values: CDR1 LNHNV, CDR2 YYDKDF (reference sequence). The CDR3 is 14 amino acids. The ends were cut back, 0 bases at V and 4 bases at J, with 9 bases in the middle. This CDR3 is CATSRDLGAETQYF. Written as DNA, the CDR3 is TGTGCCACCAGCAGAGATTTAGGGGCAGAGACCCAGTACTTC.

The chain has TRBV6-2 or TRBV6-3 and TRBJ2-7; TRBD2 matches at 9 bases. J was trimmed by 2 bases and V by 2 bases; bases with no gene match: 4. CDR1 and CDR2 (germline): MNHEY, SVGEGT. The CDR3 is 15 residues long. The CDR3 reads CASSYVAGGPYEQYF. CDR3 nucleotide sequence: TGTGCCAGCAGTTACGTGGCGGGAGGGCCCTACGAGCAGTACTTC.

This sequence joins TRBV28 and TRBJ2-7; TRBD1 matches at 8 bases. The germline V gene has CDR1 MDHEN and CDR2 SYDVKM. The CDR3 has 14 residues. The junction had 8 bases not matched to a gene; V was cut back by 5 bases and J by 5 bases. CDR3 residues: CASSITTGENEQYF. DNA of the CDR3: TGTGCCAGCAGTATAACGACAGGGGAAAACGAGCAGTACTTC.

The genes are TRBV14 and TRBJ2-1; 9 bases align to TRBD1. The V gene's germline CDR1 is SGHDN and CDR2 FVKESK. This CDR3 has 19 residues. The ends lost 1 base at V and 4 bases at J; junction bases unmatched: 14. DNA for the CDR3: TGTGCCAGCAGCCAAGCAACAGGGGGCGACTATAACCAGTACAATGAGCAGTTCTTC. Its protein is CASSQATGGDYNQYNEQFF.

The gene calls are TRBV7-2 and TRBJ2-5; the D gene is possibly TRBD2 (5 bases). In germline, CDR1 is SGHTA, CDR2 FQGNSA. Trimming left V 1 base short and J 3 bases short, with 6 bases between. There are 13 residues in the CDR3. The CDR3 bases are TGTGCCAGCAGCTTAGGGACTGAAGAGACCCAGTACTTC. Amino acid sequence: CASSLGTEETQYF.

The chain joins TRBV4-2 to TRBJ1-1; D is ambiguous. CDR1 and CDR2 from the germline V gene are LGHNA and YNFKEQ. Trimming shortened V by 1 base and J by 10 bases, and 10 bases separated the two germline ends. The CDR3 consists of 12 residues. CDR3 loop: CASSQGRQVAFF. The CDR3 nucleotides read TGTGCCAGCAGCCAAGGGAGGCAGGTAGCTTTCTTT.

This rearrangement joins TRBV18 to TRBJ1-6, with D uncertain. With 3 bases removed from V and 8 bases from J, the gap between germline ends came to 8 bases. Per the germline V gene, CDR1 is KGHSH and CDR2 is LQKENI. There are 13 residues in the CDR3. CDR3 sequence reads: CASSPTPDSPLHF. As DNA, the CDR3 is TGTGCCAGCTCACCTACCCCGGATTCACCCCTCCACTTT.

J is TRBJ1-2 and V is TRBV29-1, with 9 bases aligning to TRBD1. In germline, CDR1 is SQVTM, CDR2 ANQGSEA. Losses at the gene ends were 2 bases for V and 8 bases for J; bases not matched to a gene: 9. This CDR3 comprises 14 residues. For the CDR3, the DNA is TGCAGCGTTGAACAGTCACAGGGGGCTGGAGGCTACACCTTC. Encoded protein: CSVEQSQGAGGYTF. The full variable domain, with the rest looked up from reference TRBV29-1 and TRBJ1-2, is SAVISQKPSRDICQRGTSLTIQCQVDSQVTMMFWYRQQPGQSLTLIATANQGSEATYESGFVIDKFPISRPNLTFSTLTVSNMSPEDSSIYLCSVEQSQGAGGYTFGSGTRLTVV.

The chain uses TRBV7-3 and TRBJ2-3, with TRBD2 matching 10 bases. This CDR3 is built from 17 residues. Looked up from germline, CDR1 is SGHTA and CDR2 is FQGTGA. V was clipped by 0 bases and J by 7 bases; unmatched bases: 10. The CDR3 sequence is CASSLTSASGRFNTQYF. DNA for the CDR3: TGTGCCAGCAGCTTAACGTCGGCTAGCGGGAGATTTAATACGCAGTATTTT. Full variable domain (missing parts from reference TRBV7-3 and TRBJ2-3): GAGVSQTPSNKVTEKGKYVELRCDPISGHTALYWYRQSLGQGPEFLIYFQGTGAADDSGLPNDRFFAVRPEGSVSTLKIQRTERGDSAVYLCASSLTSASGRFNTQYFGPGTRLTVL.

CDR3 coding DNA: TGCGCCAGCAGCCAAGAACGGGGGAGGAATCCCTACGAGCAGTACTTC. Translation: CASSQERGRNPYEQYF. This chain links TRBV4-1 with TRBJ2-7; tentative D call: TRBD2 (6 bases). Germline CDR1 and CDR2: MGHRA and YSYEKL. V lost 0 bases and J 2 bases, leaving 14 bases between the germline ends. The CDR3 has 16 amino acids.

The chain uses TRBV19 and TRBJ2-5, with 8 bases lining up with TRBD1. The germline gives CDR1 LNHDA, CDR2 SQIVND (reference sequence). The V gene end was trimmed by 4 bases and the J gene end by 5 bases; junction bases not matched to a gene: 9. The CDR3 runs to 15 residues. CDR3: CASSKGPGGSETQYF. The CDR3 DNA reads TGTGCCAGTAGTAAGGGGCCAGGGGGCAGCGAGACCCAGTACTTC.

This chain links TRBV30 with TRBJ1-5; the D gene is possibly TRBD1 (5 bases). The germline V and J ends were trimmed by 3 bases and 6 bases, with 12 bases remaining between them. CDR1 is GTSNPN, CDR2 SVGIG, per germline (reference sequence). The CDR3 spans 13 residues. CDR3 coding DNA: TGTGCCTGGAGCTGGGGGGAAGGTCAGCCCCAGCATTTT. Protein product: CAWSWGEGQPQHF.